What follows are 32 T cell receptor beta chains derived from one specimen sequenced in a study of blood T cells in healthy people across ages. Then a second PCR, running about 6 to 12 cycles, was carried out with a sample-barcoded 5' primer and a J-beta primer mix. TCRdb redid the calling of the 5' RACE reads with MiXCR, one entry per CDR3 protein. The data contain roughly 1.5 million distinct CDR3 sequences, under 55% of them singletons. The specimen was blood. These receptors came from a woman aged 18-29 years in good health.

J is TRBJ1-2 and V is TRBV4-3; the D gene is possibly TRBD1 (5 bases). Germline V gives CDR1 LGHNA, CDR2 YSLEER. V lost 0 bases and J lost 8, with 19 bases in between. The CDR3 length is 16 residues. Here the CDR3 DNA reads TGCGCCAGCAGCCAAGAAGGGACCGGAAAGTTGGGGGGCTACACCTTC. Translating gives CASSQEGTGKLGGYTF.

This clonotype was seen a single time. The germline gene is not matched at one end of the junction; a read error may be the cause. The chain has TRBV12-3 or TRBV12-4 and TRBJ1-6, with D hard to call. The CDR3 contains 19 residues. In nucleotides, the CDR3 is TGTGCCAGCAGTTTCATAAGTAAGGGTGTTAGCTCCTATAATTCACCCCCCCACTTT. This translates into CASSFISKGVSSYNSPPHF.

The chain carries TRBV5-6 and TRBJ2-4, with a weak D call TRBD2 (7 bases). The CDR3 extends over 14 amino acids. CDR1 is SGHDT and CDR2 is YYEEEE in the germline V gene. The germline V and J ends were trimmed by 4 bases and 8 bases, with 16 bases remaining between them. The CDR3 bases are TGTGCCAGCAGCCAGGGAGGGGGGGGAGACATTCAGTACTTC. Protein sequence: CASSQGGGGDIQYF. The complete variable domain, with remaining parts taken from reference TRBV5-6 and TRBJ2-4, reads DAGVTQSPTHLIKTRGQQVTLRCSPKSGHDTVSWYQQALGQGPQFIFQYYEEEERQRGNFPDRFSGHQFPNYSSELNVNALLLGDSALYLCASSQGGGGDIQYFGAGTRLSVL.

CDR3 sequence: CSVRDRESYEQYF. As DNA, the CDR3 is TGCAGCGTTCGGGACAGGGAATCCTACGAGCAGTACTTC. V gene TRBV29-1 combines with J gene TRBJ2-7, with 9 bases lining up with TRBD1. Germline-derived CDR1 and CDR2 are SQVTM and ANQGSEA. With V trimmed by 5 bases and J by 1 base, 3 bases remained unmatched. This CDR3 has 13 residues.

This clonotype was counted a few times. A read error is possible here, since a much larger clone lies one base away. This chain links TRBV6-6 with TRBJ2-1, with D possibly TRBD1 on 6 matching bases. The germline V and J ends were trimmed by 5 bases and 12 bases, with 17 bases remaining between them. From germline, CDR1 is MNHNY and CDR2 SVGAGI (reference sequence). The CDR3 runs 13 residues. The CDR3 is CASSDDRSQTQFF. CDR3 sequence (DNA): TGTGCCAGCAGTGACGACAGGTCCCAAACGCAGTTCTTC.

The rearrangement links TRBV5-1 to TRBJ2-1, with unresolved D. V gave up 2 bases and J gave up 8 bases, with 11 bases separating them. Germline CDR1 and CDR2: SGHRS and YFSETQ. The CDR3 loop spans 13 amino acids. The CDR3 nucleotides read TGCGCCAGCAGCTTAGCACAAATGTATGAGCAGTTCTTC. Amino acids: CASSLAQMYEQFF.

V is TRBV7-2 and J is TRBJ2-7, with 10 bases lining up with TRBD1. The CDR3 spans 15 residues. Germline assignment: CDR1 SGHTA and CDR2 FQGNSA. The V gene end was trimmed by 5 bases and the J gene end by 5 bases; junction bases not matched to a gene: 9. In nucleotides, the CDR3 is TGTGCCAGCAGCCCACGGACAGGGGGATTCCACGAGCAGTACTTC. This encodes CASSPRTGGFHEQYF.

V and J are TRBV10-3 and TRBJ1-5; 9 nucleotides agree with TRBD1. The CDR3 extends over 14 amino acids. J was trimmed by 7 bases and V by 3 bases; bases with no gene match: 4. The V gene's germline CDR1 is ENHRY and CDR2 SYGVKD. The CDR3 sequence is CAISENTGGQPQHF. In DNA form, the CDR3 reads TGTGCCATCAGTGAAAATACAGGGGGCCAGCCCCAGCATTTT.

The CDR3 loop is CASSWTSRRFYEQYF. In nucleotides, the CDR3 is TGCGCCAGCAGCTGGACTAGCAGGAGGTTCTACGAGCAGTACTTC. The J gene is TRBJ2-7, the V gene TRBV5-1, with 8 bases that match TRBD2. Germline CDR1 and CDR2: SGHRS and YFSETQ. V shed 3 bases and J 3 bases; nucleotides not matched to a gene: 8. This CDR3 is 15 amino acids long.

CDR3 loop: CSASNGGYEQYF. The CDR3 region has the DNA TGCAGTGCTAGCAACGGGGGCTACGAGCAGTACTTC. The chain joins TRBV20-1 to TRBJ2-7; tentative D call: TRBD2 (6 bases). This CDR3 is built from 12 residues. The V gene's germline CDR1 is DFQATT and CDR2 SNEGSKA (reference sequence). Trimming removed 3 bases from V and 3 bases from J, with 9 bases in between.

The chain couples TRBV9 to TRBJ2-5, with unresolved D. Trimming removed 4 bases at V and 5 bases at J, with 18 bases between. Germline V gene sequence: CDR1 SGDLS, CDR2 YYNGEE. The CDR3 covers 15 residues. The DNA for the CDR3 is TGTGCCAGCAGCTCCAGTACTCGGGTTGGGGAGACCCAGTACTTC. Encoded protein: CASSSSTRVGETQYF.

The rearrangement uses TRBV12-3 or TRBV12-4 and TRBJ2-5; 11 bases fit TRBD2. V was clipped by 5 bases and J by 2 bases; unmatched bases: 4. The CDR3 is 15 amino acids. DNA for the CDR3: TGTGCCAGCAGTAGACTAGCGGGGAGTCAAGAGACCCAGTACTTC. It translates to CASSRLAGSQETQYF.

The chain couples TRBV7-2 to TRBJ2-1, with D perhaps TRBD2 (5 bases). Trimming pared 5 bases from V and 10 bases from J, leaving 12 bases between. This CDR3 spans 12 amino acids. The germline gives CDR1 SGHTA, CDR2 FQGNSA. CDR3 amino acids: CASSLPKREQFF. In DNA, the CDR3 is TGTGCCAGCAGCCTTCCTAAGCGGGAGCAGTTCTTC. Full variable domain (remainder filled in from reference TRBV7-2 and TRBJ2-1): GAGVSQSPSNKVTEKGKDVELRCDPISGHTALYWYRQSLGQGLEFLIYFQGNSAPDKSGLPSDRFSAERTGGSVSTLTIQRTQQEDSAVYLCASSLPKREQFFGPGTRLTVL.

There are a few counts of this clonotype. The genes are TRBV5-1 and TRBJ2-2; D is possibly TRBD2 (5 bases). Trimming pared 9 bases from V and 1 base from J, leaving 16 bases between. The germline CDR1 and CDR2 sequences are SGHRS and YFSETQ. This CDR3 contains 15 residues. CDR3 nucleotide sequence: TGCGCCACGTCCTGGCCCGGGGAGAACACCGGGGAGCTGTTTTTT. Protein: CATSWPGENTGELFF.

V gene TRBV5-1 combines with J gene TRBJ2-1; 8 bases align to TRBD2. J gave up 7 bases and V 2 bases, and 8 bases lay outside the gene matches. Germline-derived CDR1 and CDR2 are SGHRS and YFSETQ. The CDR3 extends over 15 amino acids. The CDR3 here is CASSLWRGAINEQFF. CDR3 nucleotide sequence: TGCGCCAGCAGCTTATGGCGGGGGGCCATTAATGAGCAGTTCTTC.

The V gene is TRBV20-1, the J gene TRBJ2-5; D unclear. The germline V gene has CDR1 DFQATT and CDR2 SNEGSKA (reference sequence). The CDR3 loop spans 13 amino acids. V was shortened by 3 bases and J by 5 bases, with 13 bases between the two germline ends. CDR3 amino acids: CSASRLLGETQYF. The DNA for the CDR3 is TGCAGTGCTAGCCGTCTGTTAGGGGAGACCCAGTACTTC.

On this clonotype: A clone one base away is much larger, so this may be a read error. The CDR3 DNA reads TGCAGTGCTAGTCCGGGGCGGGGGGGCTACAATGAGCAGTACTTC. Protein: CSASPGRGGYNEQYF. The chain is built from TRBV20-1 and TRBJ2-1, with 9 bases identical to TRBD2. Near its end, the DNA agrees better with TRBJ2-7, so the J call may be wrong. This CDR3 is built from 15 residues. The germline gives CDR1 DFQATT, CDR2 SNEGSKA (reference sequence).

The chain uses TRBV28 and TRBJ2-4, with D possibly matching TRBD1 (5 bases). The DNA end lines up better with TRBJ2-7; the J call may be wrong. The CDR3 runs 15 residues. Germline-derived CDR1 and CDR2 are MDHEN and SYDVKM. Here the CDR3 reads CASSSQGYAAYEQYF. DNA of the CDR3: TGTGCCAGCAGTTCTCAGGGTTACGCTGCCTACGAGCAGTACTTC.

In its sample, this clonotype was seen once. The rearrangement links TRBV10-2 to TRBJ2-7, with 7 bases identical to TRBD2. Germline trimming cut 0 bases from V and 6 bases from J; bases unmatched to any gene: 14. The CDR3 contains 17 residues. Looked up from germline, CDR1 is WSHSY and CDR2 is SAAADI. The CDR3 bases are TGCGCCAGCAGTGAGTCGAGGATCGGGGGGTCCACCTGCGAGCAGTACTTC. Protein sequence: CASSESRIGGSTCEQYF.

The chain links TRBV20-1 to TRBJ2-4; D unresolved. The J call may be in error: the DNA end matches TRBJ2-7 better. Germline V gives CDR1 DFQATT, CDR2 SNEGSKA (reference sequence). The CDR3 contains 13 residues. The CDR3 loop reads CSAHQDSQYEQYF. CDR3 in DNA: TGCAGTGCTCACCAGGATAGCCAGTACGAGCAGTACTTC.

The table lists this clonotype with a few counts. Here the CDR3 DNA reads TGCGCCAGCAGCCTACCCGGCACAGGGATCCGCAATGAGCAGTTCTTC. Protein sequence: CASSLPGTGIRNEQFF. The rearrangement links TRBV4-1 to TRBJ2-1; D perhaps matches TRBD1 (6 bases). The length of the CDR3 is 16 residues. V shed 4 bases and J shed 6 bases, with 19 bases lying between them. Germline V gives CDR1 MGHRA, CDR2 YSYEKL.

Only a few counts were recorded for this clonotype. This sequence joins TRBV15 and TRBJ1-6; D gene uncertain. Germline values: CDR1 LNHNV, CDR2 YYDKDF (reference sequence). There are 14 residues in the CDR3. The V gene lost 5 bases and the J gene lost 5 bases, with 10 bases spanning the gap. The CDR3 DNA reads as TGTGCCACCAGCTCCGGGTTCCATAATTCACCCCTCCACTTT. Encoded protein: CATSSGFHNSPLHF.

The rearrangement joins TRBV14 to TRBJ2-5, with TRBD1 as a possible D gene (6 bases). Per the germline V gene, CDR1 is SGHDN and CDR2 is FVKESK. Between the trimmed V and J ends, which lost 4 bases and 11 bases, there was a span of 14 bases. The length of the CDR3 is 12 residues. The CDR3, as DNA: TGTGCCAGCAGCCGCACAGGGCCCCAGCAGTACTTC. Translation gives CASSRTGPQQYF.

This clonotype was recorded many times. This chain joins TRBV29-1 and TRBJ1-2; 8 nucleotides align to TRBD1. CDR1 SQVTM and CDR2 ANQGSEA come from the germline V gene. The CDR3 consists of 12 residues. Trimming at V came to 4 bases and at J to 2 bases, leaving 0 bases not matched to a gene. This CDR3 is CSVGDRNYGYTF. The CDR3 coding sequence is TGCAGCGTTGGGGACAGGAACTATGGCTACACCTTC.

In this sample, this clonotype turned up a few times. V and J are TRBV6-5 and TRBJ1-6; the D is unclear. V was clipped by 5 bases and J by 5 bases, with 13 bases between them. CDR3 length equals 15 residues. CDR1 and CDR2 from the germline V gene are MNHEY and SVGAGI. For the CDR3, the DNA is TGTGCCAGCAGTACCATCAGAGATCATAATTCACCCCTCCACTTT. This codes for CASSTIRDHNSPLHF.

The chain is built from TRBV11-2 and TRBJ2-3, with D possibly called TRBD1 or TRBD2 (5 bases each). The CDR3 consists of 13 residues. The V gene lost 3 bases and the J gene lost 6 bases, with 10 bases spanning the gap. CDR1 SGHAT and CDR2 FQNNGV come from the germline V gene. The CDR3 nucleotides are TGTGCCAGCAGCTTCCCAGAGGGGGATACGCAGTATTTT. It encodes CASSFPEGDTQYF.

The V gene is TRBV7-9, the J gene TRBJ1-5; 9 nucleotides agree with TRBD1. Trimming at V came to 1 base and at J to 4 bases, leaving 8 bases not matched to a gene. Germline lookup yields CDR1 SEHNR and CDR2 FQNEAQ (reference sequence). The CDR3 contains 17 residues. CDR3 residues: CASSLGVTGGFNQPQHF. CDR3 DNA sequence: TGTGCCAGCAGCTTAGGGGTTACAGGGGGCTTTAATCAGCCCCAGCATTTT. The whole variable domain, filled in from reference TRBV7-9 and TRBJ1-5, reads DTGVSQNPRHKITKRGQNVTFRCDPISEHNRLYWYRQTLGQGPEFLTYFQNEAQLEKSRLLSDRFSAERPKGSFSTLEIQRTEQGDSAMYLCASSLGVTGGFNQPQHFGDGTRLSIL.

This clonotype was observed a few times. The V call is TRBV11-2, the J call TRBJ2-1, with TRBD1 identical over 9 bases. V dropped 5 bases and J dropped 8; count of bases not matched to a gene: 13. Germline CDR1 and CDR2: SGHAT and FQNNGV. This CDR3 is 16 amino acids long. CDR3 coding DNA: TGTGCCAGCAGCCGCAAGACAGGGGGATTTTGGTATGAGCAGTTCTTC. Its protein product is CASSRKTGGFWYEQFF.

V is TRBV28 and J is TRBJ2-3, with no clear D. Germline CDR1 reads MDHEN; CDR2 reads SYDVKM. The CDR3 has 15 amino acids. Trimming removed 5 bases from V and 5 bases from J, with 17 bases in between. The CDR3 reads CASSLKAVGQDTQYF. The DNA of the CDR3 is TGTGCCAGCAGTCTGAAGGCGGTAGGGCAAGATACGCAGTATTTT.

The CDR3 coding sequence is TGCAGTGCTCCCCGGACAGGGTGGGACACTGAAGCTTTCTTT. Translation gives CSAPRTGWDTEAFF. The chain couples TRBV20-1 to TRBJ1-1; 8 nucleotides match TRBD1. The CDR3 is 14 residues long. V trimming: 5 bases; J trimming: 3 bases; junction bases outside the gene matches: 8. In germline, CDR1 is DFQATT, CDR2 SNEGSKA (reference sequence).

This clonotype was seen a handful of times. The chain recombines TRBV20-1 with TRBJ2-1, with D perhaps matching TRBD2 (5 bases). CDR3 length: 14 amino acids. Germline loops: CDR1 DFQATT, CDR2 SNEGSKA (reference sequence). Trimming shortened V by 0 bases and J by 8 bases, and 14 bases separated the two germline ends. The CDR3 sequence: CSARDRASLDEQFF. The CDR3 coding sequence is TGCAGTGCTAGAGATCGAGCTAGCTTGGATGAGCAGTTCTTC.

This clonotype was detected only a few times. The chain recombines TRBV28 with TRBJ1-6, with 9 positions matching TRBD1. Germline trimming cut 5 bases from V and 5 bases from J; bases unmatched to any gene: 10. Looked up from germline, CDR1 is MDHEN and CDR2 is SYDVKM. The CDR3 is 17 amino acids. This CDR3 is CASSIGGQGKDNSPLHF. The CDR3 DNA is TGTGCCAGCAGTATAGGCGGACAGGGGAAAGATAATTCACCCCTCCACTTT.